This paragraph reports one T cell receptor beta chain. Repertoires were generated with immunoSEQ multiplex PCR, while TCRdb's copy carries only in-frame clones and drops some. Counted here are about 490,000 clones, about 80% occurring once; the ten biggest clones make up about an eighth. The sample originates from a study of shared clonotypes between healthy human individuals. The sample was PBMCs. The origin of this receptor is a woman in her thirties or forties in good health. Some clones in this sample may be carry-over from other donors' samples.

The CDR3 DNA reads as TGCGCCAGCAGCAGGGGGACAGGGGAGGACGGCTACACCTTC. Amino acid sequence: CASSRGTGEDGYTF. The chain uses TRBV5-1 and TRBJ1-2, with 10 bases fitting TRBD1. Trimming at V came to 4 bases and at J to 8 bases, leaving 8 bases not matched to a gene. CDR1 is SGHRS, CDR2 YFSETQ, per germline. The CDR3 loop spans 14 amino acids.